This T cell receptor beta chain came from a study of cytomegalovirus exposure and HLA in healthy donors. Study findings and constraints: Rare TCR sequences predominated, though certain public TCRs were found in many donors. Association of approximately 16,000 TCR beta sequences with HLA alleles was found at 0.05 false discovery rate in a later analysis. Reports indicated that the classifier achieved high specificity and sensitivity in diagnosing cytomegalovirus status.

13 Jbeta primers and 60 Vbeta primers were used for the PCR. Profiling relied on immunoSEQ multiplex PCR, and the TCRdb table lists in-frame clones only, not all of them. The sample lists about 95,000 clones, roughly four fifths seen once, with approximately 3.6% in the top ten. CDR3 length: 15 amino acids. V was clipped by 5 bases and J by 3 bases; unmatched bases: 8. Germline CDR1 reads SGHRS; CDR2 reads YFSETQ. Concerning this clone itself: Its antigen is not identified.

The receptor was isolated from a man aged 25-40 years in good health and CMV-seropositive. This rearrangement joins TRBV5-1 to TRBJ2-7; 10 nucleotides agree with TRBD1. The sequencing sample was made of PBMCs. CDR3 DNA sequence: TGCGCCAGCAGTCCCTACCGGGACAGGGGCTACGAGCAGTACTTC. Its translation is CASSPYRDRGYEQYF.